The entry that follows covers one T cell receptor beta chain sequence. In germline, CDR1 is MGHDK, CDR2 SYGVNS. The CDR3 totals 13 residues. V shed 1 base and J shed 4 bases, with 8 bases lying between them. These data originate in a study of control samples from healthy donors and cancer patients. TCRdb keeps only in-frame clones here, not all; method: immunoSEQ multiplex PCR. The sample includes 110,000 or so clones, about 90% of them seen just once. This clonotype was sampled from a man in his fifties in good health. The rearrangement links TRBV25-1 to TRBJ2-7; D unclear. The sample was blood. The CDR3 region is CASSEFTAYEQYF. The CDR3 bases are TGTGCCAGCAGTGAATTCACGGCATACGAGCAGTACTTC.